This T cell receptor (beta chain) is drawn from a study of PD-1 blockade in classical Hodgkin lymphoma (dated by TCRdb to 2018 to 2021). Notes on the research overall: Nivolumab dosing was 3 mg/kg intravenously every 2 weeks, continuing until either disease progression or unacceptable toxicity. The study used TCR beta sequencing and CyTOF to define a peripheral blood immune signature of response to PD-1 blockade in classical Hodgkin lymphoma. Study-level results and caveats: Diversity was lower in patients who began nivolumab less than 1 year after ASCT, so these patients were left out of later analyses to avoid confounding by immune reconstitution. The study was restricted to a single clinical trial cohort, and the causes of repertoire differences, possibly disease activity or prior therapy, were left undefined. Among trial patients, those achieving complete response had baseline diversity similar to that of newly diagnosed patients, while diversity was significantly lower in partial responders and progressors. A significant rise by C4D1 was seen in CD4+ but not CD8+ TCR diversity (p=0.0027 vs p=0.16), with the rise being most apparent in complete responders (p=0.02). Newly diagnosed patients were reported to have lower baseline TCR diversity than healthy donors, and relapsed/refractory patients were reported to have lower baseline TCR diversity still.

To note about this clone: Its antigen remains unidentified. Base quality data are lacking; no much larger clone is found one base away.

Genomic DNA was isolated using the Qiagen DNeasy kit from unsorted PBMCs as well as from negatively selected CD4+ and CD8+ fractions. Amplification of TCR beta CDR3 regions was done by immunoSEQ multiplex PCR with primers that anneal to V and J segments. Amplification bias was minimized using a synthetic immune receptor repertoire, and residual bias was removed computationally after sequencing. The authors' analysis ran thus. Custom Python scripts were used to quantify repertoire diversity as the Shannon entropy index. Unsorted, CD4+ and CD8+ repertoires were analyzed separately, except for combined analyses in which CD4+ and CD8+ sequences were merged in silico. A clone was considered expanded if an increase in frequency of at least 2-fold after treatment relative to C1D1 was found, and a pseudocount of 0.5 was applied to clones undetected at baseline. Singleton clones were defined as clones with 0 or 1 copy at C1D1, and non-singleton clones were defined as clones with 2 or more copies. Clones expanded in unsorted samples were assigned a CD4+, CD8+ or unknown annotation through matching of protein sequences in sorted samples from the same patient. Wilcoxon tests on paired samples were used to test changes in diversity from C1D1 to C4D1. The table was pulled from immuneACCESS by TCRdb, which kept in-frame rearrangements only. Such tables lose some clones; where checked, under half of the loss comes from unresolved V genes, and the rest has no known cause. That table furnishes V, J and clone size, whereas the DNA furnished D and trimming. The sample data list 50,000 to 85,000 clones, and 60% to 80% of these were observed just once. The ten largest account for 9% to 10% of the sample.

In the paper's terms, the time point label means: cycle 2 day 1 (C2D1) of nivolumab. All trial patients had relapsed after autologous stem cell transplantation, with cohorts A, B and C differing in prior brentuximab vedotin exposure. A total of around 60 patients with relapsed/refractory classical Hodgkin lymphoma made up the trial cohort, and each patient's best overall response was complete response, partial response or progressive disease. In the multi-cohort phase II CheckMate 205 trial, trial patients received single-agent nivolumab. Best overall response was determined by an independent review committee according to the 2007 International Working Group response criteria. Trial PBMCs were collected just before the start of nivolumab (C1D1) and during therapy at cycle 2 day 1 and cycle 4 day 1. After peripheral blood was drawn into 8 mL Vacutainer Cell Preparation Tubes, PBMCs were isolated by centrifugation and then cryopreserved.

V is reduced by 1 base and J by 10 bases, leaving a spacing of 17 bases between them. The CDR3 has 14 amino acids, counting the end cysteine and phenylalanine. Only the CDR3 DNA stays, 42 bases, in frame from base 1. CDR1 SGHKS and CDR2 YYEKEE are derived from the germline V gene (reference sequence). The sequence is built from TRBV5-5 and TRBJ1-1; a tentative D match to TRBD1 spans 5 bases. The material was peripheral blood mononuclear cells (PBMCs), obtained before the second cycle of nivolumab. The sequence came from a human donor with classical Hodgkin lymphoma. The CDR3 sequence is CASSLSSGLTSAFF. The nucleotides read TGTGCCAGCAGCTTGTCATCGGGGCTAACCTCAGCTTTCTTT.